This T cell receptor (beta chain) was recovered during a study of T cells after yellow fever vaccination. The CDR3 sequence is 15 residues long. CDR1 is SGHRS and CDR2 is YFSETQ in the germline V gene. The J segment lost 3 bases and the V segment lost 0 bases, leaving 5 bases of the junction unmatched. TCRdb re-called the 5' RACE reads with MiXCR, one entry per CDR3 protein. This table holds some 160,000 distinct CDR3 sequences, more than 5.5% found once. The table lists this clonotype with a few counts. V usage is TRBV5-1 and J usage is TRBJ2-5, with 7 bases matching TRBD2. The sample in question was CD4+ T cells sorted from PBMCs, obtained about 5 days after the first yellow fever vaccination. The sequence derives from a man between 18 and 35 years old who received the YFV17D yellow fever vaccine. CDR3 sequence (DNA): TGCGCCAGCAGCTTGGGGGCTAGCGGAAAAGAGACCCAGTACTTC. This codes for CASSLGASGKETQYF. Full variable domain (rest looked up from reference TRBV5-1 and TRBJ2-5): KAGVTQTPRYLIKTRGQQVTLSCSPISGHRSVSWYQQTPGQGLQFLFEYFSETQRNKGNFPGRFSGRQFSNSRSEMNVSTLELGDSALYLCASSLGASGKETQYFGPGTRLLVL.